The source of this T cell receptor beta chain is a study of blood T cell repertoires in COVID-19. Study context: Acute and convalescent COVID-19 specimens originated in the United States, Italy and Spain. PBMCs, B-cell-depleted T cells, or T cells were the source of the cDNA or gDNA that made up the material.

This CDR3 region has 16 residues. Germline CDR1 reads SGHTA; CDR2 reads FQGTGA. The V end lost 2 bases, the J end lost 2 bases, and 12 bases lay between the germline ends. Original analysis: Scientists estimated how many nucleated cells there were by amplifying reference gene primers. Sequencing used immunoSEQ multiplex PCR; TCRdb keeps in-frame clones, though not all of them. V, J and clone size are taken as reported in that table, and D and trimming were inferred from the DNA itself. The table records some 70,000 clones, about nine tenths of them present only once. V usage is TRBV7-3 and J usage is TRBJ2-2, with D possibly matching TRBD2 (5 bases). The sequence was collected from a man aged 45-60 years with active COVID-19. Sample: peripheral blood. The CDR3, as DNA: TGTGCCAGCAGCTTAGGGAGTCTTTCCAACACCGGGGAGCTGTTTTTT. Amino acids: CASSLGSLSNTGELFF.